This TCR beta chain was observed in a study of blood T cell repertoires in COVID-19. Study-level information: Sample material is recorded as cDNA or gDNA derived from T cells, B-cell-depleted T cells, or PBMCs.

As originally analysed: Amplification of reference gene primers provided the estimated nucleated cell counts. Clones were sequenced by immunoSEQ multiplex PCR, and TCRdb holds only the in-frame ones, with some missing. The DNA was the basis for D and trimming; V, J and clone size are from that table. The data hold around 140,000 clones, with about 80% observed a single time. Germline V gene data show CDR1 as LNHNV and CDR2 as YYDKDF (reference sequence). J gave up 5 bases and V 1 base, and 8 bases lay outside the gene matches. The CDR3 extends over 15 amino acids. The source material was peripheral blood. The chain links TRBV15 to TRBJ2-7; 7 bases match TRBD1. This TCR was sampled from a woman aged 60-70 years with acute or convalescent COVID-19. The CDR3 bases are TGTGCCACCAGCAGAGGTGACAGGGATACTCACGAGCAGTACTTC. Amino acids: CATSRGDRDTHEQYF. The whole variable domain, remainder taken from reference TRBV15 and TRBJ2-7, is DAMVIQNPRYQVTQFGKPVTLSCSQTLNHNVMYWYQQKSSQAPKLLFHYYDKDFNNEADTPDNFQSRRPNTSFCFLDIRSPGLGDTAMYLCATSRGDRDTHEQYFGPGTRLTVT.